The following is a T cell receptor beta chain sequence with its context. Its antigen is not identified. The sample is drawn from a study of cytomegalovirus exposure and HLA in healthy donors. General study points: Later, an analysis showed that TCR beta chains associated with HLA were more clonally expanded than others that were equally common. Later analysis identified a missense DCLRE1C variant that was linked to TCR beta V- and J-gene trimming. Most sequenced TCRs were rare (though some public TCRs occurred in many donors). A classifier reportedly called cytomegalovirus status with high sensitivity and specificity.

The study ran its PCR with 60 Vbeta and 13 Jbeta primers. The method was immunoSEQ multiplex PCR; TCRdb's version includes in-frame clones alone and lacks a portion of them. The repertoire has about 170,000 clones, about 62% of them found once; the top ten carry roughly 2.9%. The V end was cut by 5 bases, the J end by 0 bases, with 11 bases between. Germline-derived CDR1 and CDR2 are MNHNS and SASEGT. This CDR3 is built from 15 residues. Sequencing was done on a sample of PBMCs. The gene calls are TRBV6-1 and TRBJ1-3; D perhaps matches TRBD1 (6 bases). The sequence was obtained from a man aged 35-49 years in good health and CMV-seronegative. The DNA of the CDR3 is TGTGCCAGCAGTTCTACAGGGAGCTCTGGAAACACCATATATTTT. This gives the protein CASSSTGSSGNTIYF.